Below are 6 T cell receptor beta chains sequenced from a single sample in a study of blood T cell repertoires in COVID-19. Some clones are missing from TCRdb's copy, which holds only in-frame ones; the method was immunoSEQ multiplex PCR. In the table there are fewer than 350,000 clones, 88% of which are singletons. Sequencing input: PBMCs or T cells enriched from blood (not recorded which). The receptors stem from a woman aged 55-69 years in a cohort exposed to, infected with or recovered from COVID-19 (not recorded which).

J is TRBJ2-3 and V is TRBV5-5, with TRBD2 identical over 9 bases. The CDR3 has 15 amino acids. Germline V gene sequence: CDR1 SGHKS, CDR2 YYEKEE (reference sequence). J lost 3 bases, V lost 3 bases, and 5 bases had no gene match. The CDR3 loop is CASSWVAGVTDTQYF. The CDR3 DNA sequence: TGTGCCAGCAGCTGGGTAGCGGGAGTTACAGATACGCAGTATTTT.

This rearrangement joins TRBV20-1 to TRBJ2-1; 10 bases line up with TRBD1. J lost 6 bases, V lost 3 bases, and 5 bases had no gene match. This CDR3 is 14 amino acids long. The germline V gene has CDR1 DFQATT and CDR2 SNEGSKA (reference sequence). CDR3 loop: CSASTGQGGNEQFF. In nucleotides, the CDR3 is TGCAGTGCTAGTACTGGACAGGGGGGCAATGAGCAGTTCTTC.

As DNA, the CDR3 is TGCGCCAGCAGCTCGGGGGGACCCCGGGGCCCCACCGGGGAGCTGTTTTTT. Its protein product is CASSSGGPRGPTGELFF. The chain uses TRBV5-1 and TRBJ2-2, with TRBD2 matching 7 bases. From germline, CDR1 is SGHRS and CDR2 YFSETQ. J was trimmed by 4 bases and V by 3 bases; bases with no gene match: 12. The CDR3 contains 17 residues.

CDR3 DNA sequence: TGTGCCAGCCGAGGACAGGGGACCTACGAGCAGTACTTC. Encoded protein: CASRGQGTYEQYF. This chain links TRBV25-1 with TRBJ2-7, with 9 bases lining up with TRBD1. Unmatched junction bases numbered 4, after V lost 8 bases and J lost 2 bases. CDR1 is MGHDK and CDR2 is SYGVNS in the germline V gene. This CDR3 spans 13 amino acids.

The V gene is TRBV7-3, the J gene TRBJ2-5; the D gene is possibly TRBD1 (6 bases). The CDR3 sequence is 15 residues long. V was clipped by 2 bases and J by 2 bases, with 12 bases between them. Germline CDR1 is SGHTA and CDR2 is FQGTGA. The CDR3 is CASSLGRGPQETQYF. The CDR3 bases are TGTGCCAGCAGCTTAGGCAGGGGACCGCAAGAGACCCAGTACTTC. Full variable domain (outside the CDR3, taken from reference TRBV7-3 and TRBJ2-5): GAGVSQTPSNKVTEKGKYVELRCDPISGHTALYWYRQSLGQGPEFLIYFQGTGAADDSGLPNDRFFAVRPEGSVSTLKIQRTERGDSAVYLCASSLGRGPQETQYFGPGTRLLVL.

V and J are TRBV19 and TRBJ2-7; tentative D call: TRBD2 (5 bases). Germline CDR1 reads LNHDA; CDR2 reads SQIVND (reference sequence). The CDR3 length is 14 residues. Trimming took 5 bases from V and 4 from J, leaving 15 bases between them. CDR3 sequence reads: CASSRKDYPYEQYF. The CDR3 DNA reads as TGTGCCAGTAGTCGGAAAGACTATCCTTACGAGCAGTACTTC.